This T cell receptor (beta chain) was sequenced for a study of cytomegalovirus exposure and HLA in healthy donors. V was pared by 4 bases and J by 8 bases, with 5 bases of the junction left unmatched. The germline gives CDR1 SGHTA, CDR2 FQGTGA. The CDR3 contains 13 residues. With 60 Vbeta and 13 Jbeta primers, the PCR was carried out. Some clones are missing from TCRdb's copy, which holds only in-frame ones; the method was immunoSEQ multiplex PCR. The data show around 140,000 clones, 70% to 90% seen once. This clonotype was sampled from a man in his forties in good health and CMV-seronegative. Sample: PBMCs. The gene calls are TRBV7-3 and TRBJ1-1, with 9 bases aligning to TRBD1. Here the CDR3 DNA reads TGTGCCAGCAGCTCACAGGGGGCGGGGGAAGCTTTCTTT. It translates to CASSSQGAGEAFF.